This is a list of T cell receptor beta chains from one sample in a study of blood T cell repertoires in COVID-19. The table came from immunoSEQ multiplex PCR; TCRdb's copy has only in-frame clones and leaves some out. The table has 110,000 to 150,000 clones, about 76% seen once. The sample consisted of peripheral blood. The receptors here all came from a human donor in a cohort sampled during active COVID-19. The CDR3 runs from the conserved cysteine through the conserved F or W. A D gene is named only where the DNA matches it firmly. Rows give clone size only sometimes, using once, few, many, or a class for an expanded clone.

14	TRBV4-3	.	TRBJ1-1	TRBD1	TGCGCCAGCAGCCAGGGACAGGGCCACACTGAAGCTTTCTTT	CASSQGQGHTEAFF
20	TRBV27	.	TRBJ2-1	TRBD2	TGTGCCAGCAGTTTGTTGGGCCTAGCGGGAGGGAGTAGCTCCTACAATGAGCAGTTCTTC	CASSLLGLAGGSSSYNEQFF
14	TRBV6-1	.	TRBJ1-2	.	TGTGCCAGCAGTGATTTGTCAGGGAACTATGGCTACACCTTC	CASSDLSGNYGYTF
15	TRBV2	.	TRBJ1-6	TRBD1	TGTGCCAGCAGGGGCCTTAAAGGGGGCGTTTCACCCCTCCACTTT	CASRGLKGGVSPLHF
13	TRBV18	.	TRBJ2-1	.	TGTGCCAGCTCACCACCGTCGGTAAATGAGCAGTTCTTC	CASSPPSVNEQFF
14	TRBV18	.	TRBJ2-7	TRBD1	TGTGCCAGCTCACGAAGGGACAGAGTCTACGAGCAGTACTTC	CASSRRDRVYEQYF
13	TRBV5-4	once	TRBJ2-5	TRBD1	TGTGCCAGCAGCCTGGGACAGGGAGAGACCCAGTACTTC	CASSLGQGETQYF
16	TRBV11-1	.	TRBJ2-7	.	TGTGCCAGCAGTCGTGCCCGGGACAAAAGCTTCTACGAGCAGTACTTC	CASSRARDKSFYEQYF
13	TRBV7-3	once	TRBJ1-5	.	TGTGCCAGCAGCCGTAGGGGGGGGCTGCCCCAGCATTTT	CASSRRGGLPQHF
19	TRBV6-2/TRBV6-3	.	TRBJ2-7	TRBD2	TGTGCCAGCAGTTACCCCTCTAGCGGGAGGTCCTCTTTGTCCTACGAGCAGTACTTC	CASSYPSSGRSSLSYEQYF